A single sample is the source of the 29 T cell receptor beta chains below, sequenced in a study of T cell responses to AZD1222 COVID-19 vaccine. Profiled with immunoSEQ multiplex PCR; TCRdb holds only in-frame clones, not every one. In the table there are around 65,000 clones, 81% of which are singletons. This sample comprised peripheral blood, obtained 28 days after the second AZD1222 dose. These receptors all come from an adult who received the AZD1222 COVID-19 vaccine.

The chain uses TRBV5-1 and TRBJ2-7; maybe TRBD2 (7 bases). Trimming took off 5 bases at V and 3 bases at J, with 9 bases between the two ends. The CDR3 has 12 amino acids. Germline V gene lookup returns CDR1 SGHRS and CDR2 YFSETQ. The CDR3 here is CASRGGGYEQYF. The CDR3 nucleotides are TGCGCCAGCAGGGGAGGGGGCTACGAGCAGTACTTC.

The rearrangement uses TRBV9 and TRBJ2-5, with 7 bases matching TRBD2. The CDR3 is 14 amino acids. Trimming cost V 4 bases and J 3 bases; bases outside gene matches: 6. CDR1 and CDR2 (germline): SGDLS, YYNGEE. CDR3 sequence: CASSPLGGKETQYF. The CDR3 DNA sequence: TGTGCCAGCAGCCCCCTCGGGGGGAAAGAGACCCAGTACTTC.

The chain carries TRBV2 and TRBJ2-7; the D gene is possibly TRBD1 (6 bases). Trimming cost V 8 bases and J 6 bases, with 14 bases left between them. Germline CDR1 SNHLY, CDR2 FYNNEI. CDR3 length: 12 residues. The CDR3 region is CASPTQGGEQYF. The CDR3 nucleotides are TGTGCCAGCCCTACCCAAGGGGGCGAGCAGTACTTC.

The rearrangement uses TRBV28 and TRBJ1-1; tentative D call: TRBD1 (5 bases). The germline V gene encodes CDR1 MDHEN and CDR2 SYDVKM. Deletions cut 8 bases from V and 1 base from J, with 11 bases between. The CDR3 has 13 amino acids. The CDR3 spells CASGKGQNTEAFF. The CDR3 DNA sequence: TGTGCCAGCGGAAAGGGGCAGAACACTGAAGCTTTCTTT.

This sequence joins TRBV6-2 or TRBV6-3 and TRBJ2-7; 9 nucleotides match TRBD1. Germline V gene lookup returns CDR1 MNHEY and CDR2 SVGEGT. With V trimmed by 6 bases and J by 9 bases, 15 bases remained unmatched. The CDR3 consists of 15 residues. This CDR3 reads CASSKKGGQGARQYF. CDR3 sequence (DNA): TGTGCCAGCAGCAAGAAAGGGGGACAGGGAGCCCGGCAGTACTTC.

The V and J genes are TRBV7-2 and TRBJ2-3, with no clear D. The CDR3 runs 14 residues. Germline values: CDR1 SGHTA, CDR2 FQGNSA. Trimming shortened V by 1 base and J by 2 bases, and 7 bases separated the two germline ends. Written as DNA, the CDR3 is TGTGCCAGCAGCTTAGTACGGGCCACAGATACGCAGTATTTT. The encoded protein is CASSLVRATDTQYF.

This chain joins TRBV18 and TRBJ2-5; D uncertain. Trimming cost V 0 bases and J 5 bases, with 10 bases left between them. Germline V gene data show CDR1 as KGHSH and CDR2 as LQKENI. This CDR3 has 14 residues. This chain's CDR3 is CASSPPAPRETQYF. In DNA form, the CDR3 reads TGTGCCAGCTCACCACCGGCCCCGAGGGAGACCCAGTACTTC.

Judged by abundance, this clone is medium-sized. The genes are TRBV9 and TRBJ2-1, with TRBD2 matching 8 bases. This CDR3 region has 18 residues. V shed 0 bases and J 2 bases; nucleotides not matched to a gene: 10. Germline V gene data show CDR1 as SGDLS and CDR2 as YYNGEE. CDR3 residues: CASSVEFAGGPPYNEQFF. CDR3 nucleotide sequence: TGTGCCAGCAGCGTAGAGTTTGCGGGAGGCCCCCCCTACAATGAGCAGTTCTTC.

V is TRBV29-1 and J is TRBJ2-7; 9 bases are shared with TRBD1. The CDR3 sequence is 12 residues long. V dropped 8 bases and J dropped 6; count of bases not matched to a gene: 8. Germline CDR1 and CDR2: SQVTM and ANQGSEA. In DNA form, the CDR3 reads TGCAGCTTCTCGGGACAGGGAAGCGAGCAGTACTTC. Protein sequence: CSFSGQGSEQYF.

This clone showed up just a few times. The chain has TRBV9 and TRBJ2-7; 9 bases match TRBD1. CDR1 is SGDLS and CDR2 is YYNGEE in the germline V gene. J gave up 3 bases and V 4 bases, and 5 bases lay outside the gene matches. The CDR3 extends over 14 amino acids. The CDR3 nucleotides read TGTGCCAGCAGCTCCGGACAGGGGATCTACGAGCAGTACTTC. It specifies CASSSGQGIYEQYF.

The chain employs TRBV28 and TRBJ2-3; unclear D gene. V lost 7 bases and J lost 3, with 11 bases in between. Looked up from germline, CDR1 is MDHEN and CDR2 is SYDVKM. This CDR3 is 13 amino acids long. The DNA for the CDR3 is TGTGCCAGCAATCCGGACCGGACAGATACGCAGTATTTT. Translating gives CASNPDRTDTQYF.

This chain connects TRBV9 to TRBJ2-5; possibly TRBD2 for D (6 bases). The V end was cut by 2 bases, the J end by 5 bases, with 19 bases between. This CDR3 spans 16 amino acids. Per germline, CDR1 SGDLS and CDR2 YYNGEE. The CDR3: CASSVGVRRESETQYF. CDR3 bases: TGTGCCAGCAGCGTTGGGGTCCGGCGGGAAAGTGAGACCCAGTACTTC.

The CDR3 protein is CASSQRGGNSNQPQHF. In DNA form, the CDR3 reads TGTGCCAGCAGCCAGCGGGGAGGGAATAGCAATCAGCCCCAGCATTTT. The V gene is TRBV7-8, the J gene TRBJ1-5; D remains ambiguous. Germline CDR1 reads SGHVS; CDR2 reads FQNEAQ. The ends were cut back, 5 bases at V and 0 bases at J, with 14 bases in the middle. The CDR3 has 16 amino acids. The variable domain in full, completed from reference TRBV7-8 and TRBJ1-5, reads GAGVSQSPRYKVAKRGQDVALRCDPISGHVSLFWYQQALGQGPEFLTYFQNEAQLDKSGLPSDRFFAERPEGSVSTLKIQRTQQEDSAVYLCASSQRGGNSNQPQHFGDGTRLSIL.

The CDR3 DNA sequence: TGTGCTAGTGGGCCCAATCAGCCCCAGCATTTT. Protein product: CASGPNQPQHF. This sequence joins TRBV12-5 and TRBJ1-5; D is unclear. Germline V lookup: CDR1 LGHNT, CDR2 FRNRAP. Trimming took 6 bases from V and 3 from J, leaving 3 bases between them. This CDR3 comprises 11 residues. The complete variable domain, with remaining parts taken from reference TRBV12-5 and TRBJ1-5, reads DARVTQTPRHKVTEMGQEVTMRCQPILGHNTVFWYRQTMMQGLELLAYFRNRAPLDDSGMPKDRFSAEMPDATLATLKIQPSEPRDSAVYFCASGPNQPQHFGDGTRLSIL.

This chain connects TRBV11-2 to TRBJ1-1, with no clear D. Per the germline V gene, CDR1 is SGHAT and CDR2 is FQNNGV. CDR3 length: 15 residues. The ends were cut back, 0 bases at V and 1 base at J, with 9 bases in the middle. The CDR3 here is CASSLDLRWNTEAFF. Here the CDR3 DNA reads TGTGCCAGCAGCTTAGATCTACGGTGGAACACTGAAGCTTTCTTT.

This clone occurred once. The V call is TRBV19, the J call TRBJ2-3; 7 bases are a match to TRBD2. The germline V gene encodes CDR1 LNHDA and CDR2 SQIVND (reference sequence). There are 15 residues in the CDR3. V dropped 1 base and J dropped 1; count of bases not matched to a gene: 2. CDR3 coding DNA: TGTGCCAGTAGTATAGGGGGAGGGCGCACAGATACGCAGTATTTT. This sequence encodes CASSIGGGRTDTQYF.

The CDR3 here is CASSPTASGRRNQPQHF. CDR3 sequence (DNA): TGTGCCAGTAGTCCAACTGCCTCAGGGCGTCGCAATCAGCCCCAGCATTTT. The rearrangement uses TRBV19 and TRBJ1-5; D may be TRBD1 (5 bases). V lost 5 bases to trimming and J lost 2 bases, with 19 bases between them. Germline CDR1 is LNHDA and CDR2 is SQIVND (reference sequence). The CDR3 runs 17 residues.

This chain uses TRBV3-1 (or the pseudogene TRBV3-2) with TRBJ2-2; possibly TRBD2 for D (5 bases). Trimming left V 1 base short and J 7 bases short, with 13 bases between. CDR1 and CDR2 (germline): LGHDT, YNNKEL (reference sequence). This CDR3 is built from 15 residues. CDR3 sequence reads: CASSQGERRNGELFF. CDR3 in DNA: TGTGCCAGCAGCCAAGGGGAGCGGCGAAACGGGGAGCTGTTTTTT.

This chain links TRBV19 with TRBJ1-1; the D gene is possibly TRBD1 (5 bases). Germline CDR1 LNHDA, CDR2 SQIVND (reference sequence). This CDR3 has 14 residues. V lost 9 bases and J lost 0, with 14 bases in between. The CDR3 sequence is CASQQAALNTEAFF. CDR3 sequence (DNA): TGTGCCAGCCAACAGGCAGCCCTGAACACTGAAGCTTTCTTT.

The chain joins TRBV7-6 to TRBJ2-7; 10 bases map to TRBD1. This CDR3 region has 16 residues. CDR1 SGHVS and CDR2 FNYEAQ come from the germline V gene. V shed 4 bases, J shed 2 bases, and the junction held 8 bases outside the gene matches. CDR3 in DNA: TGTGCCAGCAGCTCCCGCTCCGGGACAGGGGCCTACGAGCAGTACTTC. Translation: CASSSRSGTGAYEQYF.

This rearrangement joins TRBV19 to TRBJ2-7; 7 nucleotides match TRBD1. The junction had 8 bases not matched to a gene; V was cut back by 2 bases and J by 4 bases. Germline loops: CDR1 LNHDA, CDR2 SQIVND (reference sequence). The CDR3 extends over 15 amino acids. CDR3 region: CASSISGTAPYEQYF. CDR3 in DNA: TGTGCCAGTAGTATATCCGGGACAGCCCCTTACGAGCAGTACTTC. The full variable domain, rest sourced from reference TRBV19 and TRBJ2-7, is DGGITQSPKYLFRKEGQNVTLSCEQNLNHDAMYWYRQDPGQGLRLIYYSQIVNDFQKGDIAEGYSVSREKKESFPLTVTSAQKNPTAFYLCASSISGTAPYEQYFGPGTRLTVT.

This clone was detected once. Written as DNA, the CDR3 is TGTGCCAGCAGTCTCCGGCGGGGAGGGACAGGGAACAATGAGCAGTTCTTC. As protein: CASSLRRGGTGNNEQFF. The V gene is TRBV27, the J gene TRBJ2-1; 9 positions match TRBD1. Losses at the gene ends were 5 bases for V and 5 bases for J; bases not matched to a gene: 13. This CDR3 is 17 amino acids long. Germline CDR1 MNHEY, CDR2 SMNVEV (reference sequence).

The sample holds one count of this clone. The chain recombines TRBV28 with TRBJ2-3, with TRBD1 as a possible D gene (6 bases). CDR1 is MDHEN and CDR2 is SYDVKM in the germline V gene. The V end was cut by 4 bases, the J end by 5 bases, with 10 bases between. This CDR3 is built from 13 residues. In nucleotides, the CDR3 is TGTGCCAGCAGTTCAGGGGAGAAAGATACGCAGTATTTT. Translating it yields CASSSGEKDTQYF.

The chain carries TRBV2 and TRBJ1-2; D gene uncertain. The V gene lost 4 bases and the J gene lost 8 bases, with 14 bases spanning the gap. There are 13 residues in the CDR3. Germline-derived CDR1 and CDR2 are SNHLY and FYNNEI. The CDR3 DNA is TGTGCCAGCAGTGTATGGGAATCGAGGGGCTACACCTTC. It yields the protein CASSVWESRGYTF.

The chain has TRBV14 and TRBJ2-7; no clear D. Germline V lookup: CDR1 SGHDN, CDR2 FVKESK. With 0 bases removed from V and 0 bases from J, the gap between germline ends came to 15 bases. The CDR3 is 17 amino acids. Here the CDR3 reads CASSQDYQAGSSYEQYF. The CDR3 DNA is TGTGCCAGCAGCCAAGATTATCAAGCTGGATCCTCCTACGAGCAGTACTTC.

V is TRBV18 and J is TRBJ1-5; TRBD1 is a possible D gene (5 bases). The V end lost 2 bases, the J end lost 7 bases, and 12 bases lay between the germline ends. Germline V gene data show CDR1 as KGHSH and CDR2 as LQKENI. The CDR3 has 14 amino acids. CDR3 sequence reads: CASSPAGTQQPQHF. The CDR3 region has the DNA TGTGCCAGCTCACCAGCCGGGACCCAGCAGCCCCAGCATTTT. The full variable domain, with the rest looked up from reference TRBV18 and TRBJ1-5, is NAGVMQNPRHLVRRRGQEARLRCSPMKGHSHVYWYRQLPEEGLKFMVYLQKENIIDESGMPKERFSAEFPKEGPSILRIQQVVRGDSAAYFCASSPAGTQQPQHFGDGTRLSIL.

The rearrangement links TRBV11-2 to TRBJ2-1; a possible D gene is TRBD2 (6 bases). The V gene lost 1 base and the J gene lost 3 bases, with 16 bases spanning the gap. This CDR3 is built from 17 residues. In germline, CDR1 is SGHAT, CDR2 FQNNGV. The CDR3 spells CASSLGPLGGSYNEQFF. The CDR3 nucleotides are TGTGCCAGCAGCTTAGGACCCCTCGGGGGTAGCTACAATGAGCAGTTCTTC.

The chain is built from TRBV19 and TRBJ1-1; a possible D gene is TRBD1 (5 bases). Germline V gene sequence: CDR1 LNHDA, CDR2 SQIVND (reference sequence). Trimming took off 3 bases at V and 10 bases at J, with 15 bases between the two ends. The CDR3 is 13 amino acids. The CDR3 loop reads CASSIGAPEGAFF. The CDR3 coding sequence is TGTGCCAGTAGTATCGGGGCCCCGGAGGGAGCTTTCTTT. Combining the CDR3 with reference TRBV19 and TRBJ1-1 gives the whole variable domain DGGITQSPKYLFRKEGQNVTLSCEQNLNHDAMYWYRQDPGQGLRLIYYSQIVNDFQKGDIAEGYSVSREKKESFPLTVTSAQKNPTAFYLCASSIGAPEGAFFGQGTRLTVV.

This clone has only one observation. This rearrangement joins TRBV5-1 to TRBJ2-5, with D uncertain. Per germline, CDR1 SGHRS and CDR2 YFSETQ. The V and J ends lost 0 bases and 4 bases respectively, with 10 bases between them. The CDR3 is 14 residues long. The DNA of the CDR3 is TGCGCCAGCAGCTTGGCCGACGGAAGAGAGACCCAGTACTTC. Encoded protein: CASSLADGRETQYF.